This record looks at one TCR beta chain sequence and its context. In the original workflow: Researchers report that nucleated cell counts were estimated from reference gene primer amplification. Assay used: immunoSEQ multiplex PCR; TCRdb lists only in-frame clones, some missing. V, J and clone size are taken as reported in that table, and D and trimming were inferred from the DNA itself. The table lists around 46,000 clones, over 75% of them singletons, with around 33% in the top ten. This record belongs to a study of blood T cell repertoires in COVID-19. Study summary: COVID-19 samples from acute and convalescent phases originated in the United States, Italy and Spain. Sources were T cells, B-cell-depleted T cells, or PBMCs; the material itself was cDNA or gDNA.

Deletions cut 3 bases from V and 1 base from J, with 16 bases between. CDR3 length: 16 residues. Germline V gene sequence: CDR1 DFQATT, CDR2 SNEGSKA (reference sequence). It was during active infection that Seattle patients were enrolled and then longitudinally followed. Sequencing input: peripheral blood. This TCR derives from a woman aged 80 or older with COVID-19, enrolled during active disease. The chain carries TRBV20-1 and TRBJ1-5; tentatively, D is TRBD1 (5 bases). This chain's CDR3 is CSASPLGGVSNQPQHF. In DNA form, the CDR3 reads TGCAGTGCTAGTCCCCTCGGGGGGGTGAGCAATCAGCCCCAGCATTTT.